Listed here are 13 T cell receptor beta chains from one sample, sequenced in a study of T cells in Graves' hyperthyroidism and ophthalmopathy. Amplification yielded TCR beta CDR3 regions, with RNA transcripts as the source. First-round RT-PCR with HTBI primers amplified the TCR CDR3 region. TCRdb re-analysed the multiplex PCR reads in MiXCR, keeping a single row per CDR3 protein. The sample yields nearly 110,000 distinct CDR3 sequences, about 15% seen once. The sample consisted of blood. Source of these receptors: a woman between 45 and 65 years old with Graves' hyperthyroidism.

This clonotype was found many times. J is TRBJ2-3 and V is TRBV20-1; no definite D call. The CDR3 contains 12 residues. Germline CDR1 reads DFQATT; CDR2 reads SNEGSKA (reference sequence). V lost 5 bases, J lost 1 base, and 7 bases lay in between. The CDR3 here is CSAGRRTDTQYF. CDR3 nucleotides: TGCAGTGCTGGGCGGCGCACAGATACGCAGTATTTT.

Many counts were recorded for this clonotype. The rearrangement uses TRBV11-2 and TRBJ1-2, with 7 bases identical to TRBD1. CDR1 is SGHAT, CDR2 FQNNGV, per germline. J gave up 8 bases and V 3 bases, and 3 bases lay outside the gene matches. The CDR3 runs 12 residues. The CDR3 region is CASSFQGGGYTF. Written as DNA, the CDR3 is TGTGCCAGCAGCTTCCAGGGGGGAGGCTACACCTTC.

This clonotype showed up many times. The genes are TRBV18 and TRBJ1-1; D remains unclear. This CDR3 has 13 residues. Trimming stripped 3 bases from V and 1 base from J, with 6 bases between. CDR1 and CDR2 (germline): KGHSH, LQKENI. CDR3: CASSPLANTEAFF. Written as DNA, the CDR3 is TGTGCCAGCTCACCGCTGGCGAACACTGAAGCTTTCTTT.

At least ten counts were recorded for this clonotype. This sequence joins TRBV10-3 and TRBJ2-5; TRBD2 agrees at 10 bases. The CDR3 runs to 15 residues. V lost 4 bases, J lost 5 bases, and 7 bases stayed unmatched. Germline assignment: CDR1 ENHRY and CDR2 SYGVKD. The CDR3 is CAISGRLAGEETQYF. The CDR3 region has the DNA TGTGCCATCAGTGGTCGGCTAGCGGGAGAGGAGACCCAGTACTTC.

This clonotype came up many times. This CDR3 reads CSAREGLGEKLFF. Written as DNA, the CDR3 is TGCAGTGCTAGGGAGGGGCTGGGTGAAAAACTGTTTTTT. The chain links TRBV20-1 to TRBJ1-4, with D tentatively TRBD1 (5 bases). This CDR3 has 13 amino acids. The V gene's germline CDR1 is DFQATT and CDR2 SNEGSKA (reference sequence). Trimming removed 3 bases at V and 7 bases at J, with 12 bases between.

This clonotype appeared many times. The DNA of the CDR3 is TGTGCCAGCAGTTTCATGGGGAACACCGGGGAGCTGTTTTTT. Translated, it gives CASSFMGNTGELFF. V and J are TRBV28 and TRBJ2-2; unclear D gene. Trimming removed 3 bases from V and 1 base from J, with 6 bases in between. CDR1 and CDR2 from the germline V gene are MDHEN and SYDVKM. The CDR3 runs 14 residues.

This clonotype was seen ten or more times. CDR3 residues: CASSTRQTNTDTQYF. CDR3 sequence (DNA): TGTGCCAGCAGCACCCGACAGACCAACACAGATACGCAGTATTTT. The V gene is TRBV11-1, the J gene TRBJ2-3; TRBD1 might be the D (5 bases). V gave up 5 bases and J gave up 2 bases, with 14 bases separating them. Looked up from germline, CDR1 is SGHAT and CDR2 is FQDESV (reference sequence). The CDR3 loop spans 15 amino acids.

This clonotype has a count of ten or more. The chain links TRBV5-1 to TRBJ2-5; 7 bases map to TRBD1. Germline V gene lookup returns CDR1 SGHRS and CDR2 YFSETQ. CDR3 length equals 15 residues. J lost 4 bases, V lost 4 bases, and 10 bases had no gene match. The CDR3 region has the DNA TGCGCCAGCAGCCCGGAACAGGGGTTTGCAGAGACCCAGTACTTC. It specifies CASSPEQGFAETQYF.

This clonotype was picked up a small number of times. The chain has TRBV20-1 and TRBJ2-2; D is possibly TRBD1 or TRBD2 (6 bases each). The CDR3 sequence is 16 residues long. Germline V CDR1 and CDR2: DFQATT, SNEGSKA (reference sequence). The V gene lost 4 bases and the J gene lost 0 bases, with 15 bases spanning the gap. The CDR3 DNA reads TGCAGTGCTACCCTTTTCGGGGGCGCGAACACCGGGGAGCTGTTTTTT. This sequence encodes CSATLFGGANTGELFF.

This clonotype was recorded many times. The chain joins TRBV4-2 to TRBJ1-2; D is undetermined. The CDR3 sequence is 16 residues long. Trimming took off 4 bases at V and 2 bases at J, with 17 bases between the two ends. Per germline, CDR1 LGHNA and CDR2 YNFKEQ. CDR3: CASSPIAGESNYGYTF. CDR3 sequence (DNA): TGTGCCAGCAGCCCCATTGCCGGGGAGAGCAACTATGGCTACACCTTC.

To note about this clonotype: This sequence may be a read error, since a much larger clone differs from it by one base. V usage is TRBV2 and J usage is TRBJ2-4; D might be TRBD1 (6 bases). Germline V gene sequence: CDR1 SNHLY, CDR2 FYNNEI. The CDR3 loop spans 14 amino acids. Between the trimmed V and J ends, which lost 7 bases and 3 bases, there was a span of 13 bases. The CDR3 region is CASNGQQIKNIQYF. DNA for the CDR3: TGTGCCAGCAACGGACAGCAGATCAAAAACATTCAGTACTTC.

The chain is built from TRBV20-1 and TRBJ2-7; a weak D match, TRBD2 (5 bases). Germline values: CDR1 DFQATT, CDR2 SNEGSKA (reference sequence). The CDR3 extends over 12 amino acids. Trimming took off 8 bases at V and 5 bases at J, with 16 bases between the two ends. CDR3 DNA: TGCAGTAGGACGGACTTTGCCAACGAGCAGTACTTC. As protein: CSRTDFANEQYF.

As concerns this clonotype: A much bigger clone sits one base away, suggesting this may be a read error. CDR3 in amino acids: CASSWTSGSASEQFF. The CDR3 DNA is TGTGCCAGCAGCTGGACTAGCGGGAGTGCTAGTGAGCAGTTCTTC. The V gene is TRBV11-2, the J gene TRBJ2-1; 13 bases fit TRBD2. The germline V gene has CDR1 SGHAT and CDR2 FQNNGV. The CDR3 sequence is 15 residues long. V lost 4 bases and J lost 9; bases outside the gene matches: 6.